This T cell receptor (beta chain) was profiled in a study of long-term antiretroviral therapy in people with HIV. People in the study who had HIV all got their treatment in the United States. At the survey level, the v3.0 immunoSEQ assay was run. Here immunoSEQ multiplex PCR was the method, and the copy in TCRdb shows in-frame clones only, minus some. The profile shows 25,000 to 30,000 clones, around 83% of them singletons. Study results and limitations: Records did not include ART adherence, viral resistance or therapy changes.

A note on this clone: Its specificity is unknown.

CDR1 and CDR2 from the germline V gene are MDHEN and SYDVKM. Deletions cut 2 bases from V and 0 bases from J, with 20 bases between. The CDR3 length is 19 residues. The chain joins TRBV28 to TRBJ2-4; TRBD1 is a possible D gene (6 bases). The TCR sequence derives from a man aged 45-65 years with HIV. Sequenced material: unsorted PBMCs, taken 2.9 years after starting antiretroviral therapy. The CDR3 loop reads CASSLKQGDLLLAKNIQYF. CDR3 in DNA: TGTGCCAGCAGTTTAAAACAGGGCGACCTCCTACTAGCCAAAAACATTCAGTACTTC.